The 27 T cell receptor beta chains below were found in one sample sequenced in a study. TCRdb recomputed calls from the 5' RACE reads with MiXCR, one row per CDR3 protein. The top ten clones hold approximately 2.5% of a sample with roughly 52,000 distinct CDR3 sequences, approximately 17% of them seen once. Sequencing input: naive CD4+ T cells sorted from blood. Stated subset: naive CD4+ T cells, CD4+CD45RA+CD25-. The receptors come from a female donor with breast cancer.

This clonotype was detected many times. The chain combines TRBV2 with TRBJ2-3; D perhaps matches TRBD2 (5 bases). The germline CDR1 and CDR2 sequences are SNHLY and FYNNEI. The CDR3 extends over 14 amino acids. Trimming pared 6 bases from V and 4 bases from J, leaving 14 bases between. CDR3: CASRREGPSDTQYF. CDR3 in DNA: TGTGCCAGCAGGAGAGAGGGCCCCTCAGATACGCAGTATTTT.

This rearrangement joins TRBV19 to TRBJ1-2; 9 nucleotides agree with TRBD1. The CDR3 runs to 15 residues. V was pared by 9 bases and J by 9 bases, with 17 bases of the junction left unmatched. Germline-derived CDR1 and CDR2 are LNHDA and SQIVND (reference sequence). For the CDR3, the DNA is TGTGCCAGCAGCTCGCACAGGGGGCAGGGAAAATGCTACACCTTC. Its protein is CASSSHRGQGKCYTF.

J is TRBJ1-2 and V is TRBV4-1; D remains ambiguous. The germline V gene has CDR1 MGHRA and CDR2 YSYEKL. Between the trimmed V and J ends, which lost 1 base and 5 bases, there was a span of 11 bases. This CDR3 contains 14 residues. CDR3 in amino acids: CASSQVLGYYGYTF. The CDR3, as DNA: TGCGCCAGCAGCCAAGTTTTGGGCTATTATGGCTACACCTTC.

This clonotype was counted between two and nine times. J is TRBJ1-1 and V is TRBV20-1; 8 bases are shared with TRBD1. CDR3 length: 15 amino acids. V shed 3 bases and J 6 bases; nucleotides not matched to a gene: 12. Germline-derived CDR1 and CDR2 are DFQATT and SNEGSKA (reference sequence). In nucleotides, the CDR3 is TGCAGTGCTAGCCGCGTTGGGCAGGGGGCCTCTGAAGCTTTCTTT. Its protein product is CSASRVGQGASEAFF.

This clonotype was counted between two and nine times. This chain joins TRBV25-1 and TRBJ2-7; 7 bases are a match to TRBD1. With 7 bases clipped from V and 12 bases from J, the junction kept 12 bases outside the gene matches. CDR3 size: 12 residues. Germline-derived CDR1 and CDR2 are MGHDK and SYGVNS. CDR3 region: CASTNPGQMLYF. CDR3 in DNA: TGTGCCAGCACGAATCCGGGACAGATGTTGTACTTC.

The chain carries TRBV5-1 and TRBJ2-1; TRBD2 matches 7 bases. CDR3 length: 14 amino acids. J lost 2 bases, V lost 1 base, and 0 bases had no gene match. Germline CDR1 SGHRS, CDR2 YFSETQ. CDR3 region: CASSLSGAYNEQFF. In DNA, the CDR3 is TGCGCCAGCAGCTTGAGCGGGGCCTACAATGAGCAGTTCTTC.

The sample holds many counts of this clonotype. Here the CDR3 DNA reads TGCGCCAGCAGCTTGGAGCCGGGACAGGGATTTGAAGCTTTCTTT. It yields the protein CASSLEPGQGFEAFF. The rearrangement uses TRBV5-1 and TRBJ1-1; 9 bases line up with TRBD1. The length of the CDR3 is 15 residues. Trimming took 0 bases from V and 7 from J; bases not matched to a gene: 7. CDR1 and CDR2 from the germline V gene are SGHRS and YFSETQ. Full variable domain (missing parts from reference TRBV5-1 and TRBJ1-1): KAGVTQTPRYLIKTRGQQVTLSCSPISGHRSVSWYQQTPGQGLQFLFEYFSETQRNKGNFPGRFSGRQFSNSRSEMNVSTLELGDSALYLCASSLEPGQGFEAFFGQGTRLTVV.

The V call is TRBV6-2 or TRBV6-3, the J call TRBJ1-4, with 8 bases lining up with TRBD1. The germline CDR1 and CDR2 sequences are MNHEY and SVGEGT. The V gene end was trimmed by 6 bases and the J gene end by 6 bases; junction bases not matched to a gene: 9. The CDR3 runs to 15 residues. CDR3 sequence (DNA): TGTGCCAGCAGCAATGACAGGGGACCCTATGAAAAACTGTTTTTT. Residues: CASSNDRGPYEKLFF.

Turning to this clonotype: A much bigger clone sits one base away, suggesting this may be a read error. The CDR3 sequence: CASSYEPPRPQKLFF. Written as DNA, the CDR3 is TGTGCCAGCAGTTACGAGCCACCCCGTCCCCAAAAACTGTTTTTT. The V and J genes are TRBV6-6 and TRBJ1-4; D remains ambiguous. The CDR3 has 15 amino acids. CDR1 is MNHNY, CDR2 SVGAGI, per germline (reference sequence). V was pared by 2 bases and J by 9 bases, with 16 bases between.

The chain couples TRBV12-3 or TRBV12-4 to TRBJ1-4; 7 bases map to TRBD1. The V segment lost 8 bases and the J segment 8 bases; nucleotides outside the gene matches: 8. The CDR3 extends over 13 amino acids. CDR3 protein: CASGQEVGEKLFF. For the CDR3, the DNA is TGTGCCAGCGGACAGGAGGTTGGCGAAAAACTGTTTTTT.

This clonotype has ten or more counts. The V call is TRBV7-8, the J call TRBJ2-2, with no clear D. V gave up 5 bases and J gave up 3 bases, with 4 bases separating them. Germline values: CDR1 SGHVS, CDR2 FQNEAQ. This CDR3 has 12 residues. The CDR3: CASSPHTGELFF. CDR3 nucleotide sequence: TGTGCCAGCAGCCCGCACACCGGGGAGCTGTTTTTT.

This clonotype was detected a few times. This chain uses TRBV14 with TRBJ2-1; TRBD2 might be the D (6 bases). Trimming took 2 bases from V and 8 from J, leaving 10 bases between them. The CDR3 contains 13 residues. In germline, CDR1 is SGHDN, CDR2 FVKESK. The CDR3 reads CASSQTGSYEQFF. The CDR3 coding sequence is TGTGCCAGCAGCCAAACCGGGAGCTATGAGCAGTTCTTC.

This clonotype was observed a handful of times. This chain links TRBV5-1 with TRBJ2-7, with 7 bases matching TRBD2. The CDR3 has 14 residues. V lost 5 bases to trimming and J lost 3 bases; unmatched junction nucleotides: 8. CDR1 SGHRS and CDR2 YFSETQ come from the germline V gene. The CDR3 nucleotides read TGCGCCAGCAGGCAAACTAGCGCTAACTACGAGCAGTACTTC. Its protein is CASRQTSANYEQYF.

This clonotype showed up just a few times. The CDR3 coding sequence is TGTGCCAGCAGCTTTCCCCCGGGACAGGGTAACGAGCAGTACTTC. Its translation is CASSFPPGQGNEQYF. The J gene is TRBJ2-7, the V gene TRBV7-9; 9 bases map to TRBD1. The CDR3 is made up of 15 amino acids. Germline V lookup: CDR1 SEHNR, CDR2 FQNEAQ (reference sequence). Trimming cost V 3 bases and J 5 bases; bases outside gene matches: 8.

The V and J genes are TRBV30 and TRBJ2-2, with TRBD1 identical over 7 bases. Per germline, CDR1 GTSNPN and CDR2 SVGIG (reference sequence). With 3 bases clipped from V and 3 bases from J, the junction kept 7 bases outside the gene matches. CDR3 length: 15 residues. The DNA for the CDR3 is TGTGCCTGGAGAACTGACAGGGTCGACACCGGGGAGCTGTTTTTT. Translated: CAWRTDRVDTGELFF.

This chain uses TRBV5-1 with TRBJ2-2, with D perhaps TRBD1 or TRBD2 (5 bases each). The CDR3 contains 17 residues. V was trimmed by 4 bases and J by 0 bases, leaving 16 bases between them. Germline lookup yields CDR1 SGHRS and CDR2 YFSETQ. The CDR3 DNA follows: TGCGCCAGCAGCCTCATGAGGGGAAACACGAACACCGGGGAGCTGTTTTTT. Translated, it gives CASSLMRGNTNTGELFF.

The rearrangement links TRBV7-9 to TRBJ2-6; D is undetermined. This CDR3 comprises 15 residues. In germline, CDR1 is SEHNR, CDR2 FQNEAQ (reference sequence). Trimming removed 5 bases from V and 0 bases from J, with 8 bases in between. Here the CDR3 reads CASSPGSSGANVLTF. Here the CDR3 DNA reads TGTGCCAGCAGCCCCGGGTCCTCTGGGGCCAACGTCCTGACTTTC.

This clonotype was observed many times. The genes are TRBV6-1 and TRBJ1-2; 9 bases map to TRBD1. With 6 bases clipped from V and 3 bases from J, the junction kept 5 bases outside the gene matches. Germline CDR1 MNHNS, CDR2 SASEGT. This CDR3 is 14 amino acids long. CDR3 amino acids: CASRYRQGDYGYTF. DNA for the CDR3: TGTGCCAGCAGATACAGACAGGGGGACTATGGCTACACCTTC.

Many counts were recorded for this clonotype. J is TRBJ2-1 and V is TRBV5-1; D not resolved. Trimming stripped 0 bases from V and 6 bases from J, with 16 bases between. This CDR3 is built from 16 residues. Germline CDR1 is SGHRS and CDR2 is YFSETQ. The DNA of the CDR3 is TGCGCCAGCAGCTTGGGGCTTGGTCTTCAAGCCAATGAGCAGTTCTTC. Translating gives CASSLGLGLQANEQFF.

The chain has TRBV11-3 and TRBJ1-1, with D uncertain. Germline values: CDR1 SGHNT, CDR2 YENEEA. The CDR3 has 11 residues. V dropped 1 base and J dropped 7 bases, with 4 bases sitting between them. CDR3 amino acids: CASSLGYEAFF. CDR3 DNA: TGTGCCAGCAGCTTAGGTTATGAAGCTTTCTTT.

This clonotype was counted many times. The chain carries TRBV6-2 or TRBV6-3 and TRBJ2-7; TRBD2 agrees at 8 bases. The V gene's germline CDR1 is MNHEY and CDR2 SVGEGT. Trimming removed 5 bases from V and 0 bases from J; junction bases left unmatched: 0. The CDR3 contains 13 residues. The CDR3 sequence: CASSRGGSYEQYF. The CDR3 DNA is TGTGCCAGCAGTCGGGGGGGCTCCTACGAGCAGTACTTC.

The chain joins TRBV27 to TRBJ2-7, with a tentative D call TRBD1 (6 bases). CDR3 size: 14 residues. Trimming cost V 0 bases and J 1 base, with 7 bases left between them. The germline V gene encodes CDR1 MNHEY and CDR2 SMNVEV (reference sequence). The CDR3 DNA sequence: TGTGCCAGCAGTTTATCAGGGGGATCCTACGAGCAGTACTTC. Amino acids: CASSLSGGSYEQYF.

The chain is built from TRBV3-1 and TRBJ2-1; D is unclear. Per germline, CDR1 LGHDT and CDR2 YNNKEL (reference sequence). This CDR3 comprises 16 residues. Trimming removed 0 bases from V and 3 bases from J, with 12 bases in between. CDR3 amino acids: CASSQDLAVNYNEQFF. For the CDR3, the DNA is TGTGCCAGCAGCCAAGACCTGGCCGTTAACTACAATGAGCAGTTCTTC.

This clonotype was observed a handful of times. The rearrangement joins TRBV10-3 to TRBJ1-6; D call uncertain. Germline V lookup: CDR1 ENHRY, CDR2 SYGVKD. Deletions cut 0 bases from V and 5 bases from J, with 11 bases between. CDR3 size: 16 residues. The CDR3 is CAISESAGRDNSPLHF. In nucleotides, the CDR3 is TGTGCCATCAGTGAGTCCGCTGGAAGGGATAATTCACCCCTCCACTTT.

The genes are TRBV3-1 and TRBJ1-1, with TRBD1 as a possible D gene (6 bases). V lost 4 bases and J lost 5, with 14 bases in between. The CDR3 length is 14 residues. From germline, CDR1 is LGHDT and CDR2 YNNKEL (reference sequence). CDR3 sequence: CASSRGGTRTEAFF. DNA for the CDR3: TGTGCCAGCAGCCGAGGCGGGACAAGGACTGAAGCTTTCTTT.

This clonotype occurred many times. The rearrangement uses TRBV11-2 and TRBJ2-7, with D unresolved. Germline V gene sequence: CDR1 SGHAT, CDR2 FQNNGV. The CDR3 contains 13 residues. The V gene lost 4 bases and the J gene lost 0 bases, with 7 bases spanning the gap. The CDR3 sequence: CASSSPRSYEQYF. DNA of the CDR3: TGTGCCAGCAGCTCGCCCCGCTCCTACGAGCAGTACTTC.

This clonotype was recorded many times. The chain links TRBV20-1 to TRBJ2-7, with 7 bases lining up with TRBD2. The CDR3 contains 16 residues. J gave up 0 bases and V 6 bases, and 14 bases lay outside the gene matches. CDR1 is DFQATT and CDR2 is SNEGSKA in the germline V gene (reference sequence). In DNA form, the CDR3 reads TGCAGTGCCCAGCCCGTGGCGGGGGATAGCTCCTACGAGCAGTACTTC. Translating it yields CSAQPVAGDSSYEQYF.